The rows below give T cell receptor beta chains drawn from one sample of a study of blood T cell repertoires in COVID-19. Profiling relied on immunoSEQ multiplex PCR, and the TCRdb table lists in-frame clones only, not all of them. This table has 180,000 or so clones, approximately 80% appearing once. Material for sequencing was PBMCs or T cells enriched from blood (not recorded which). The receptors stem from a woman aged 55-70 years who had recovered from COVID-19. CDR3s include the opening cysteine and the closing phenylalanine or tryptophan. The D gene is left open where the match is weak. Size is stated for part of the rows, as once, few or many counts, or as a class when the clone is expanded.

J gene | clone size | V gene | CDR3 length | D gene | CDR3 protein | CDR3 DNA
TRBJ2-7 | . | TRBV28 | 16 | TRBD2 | CASSFSWTSGTYEQYF | TGTGCCAGCAGTTTCTCCTGGACTAGCGGGACCTACGAGCAGTACTTC
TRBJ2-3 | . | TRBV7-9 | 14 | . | CASSSRSGADTQYF | TGTGCCAGCAGCTCCCGGAGTGGAGCAGATACGCAGTATTTT
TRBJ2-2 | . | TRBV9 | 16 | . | CASSVAGRTYTGELFF | TGTGCCAGCAGCGTAGCTGGGCGAACTTACACCGGGGAGCTGTTTTTT
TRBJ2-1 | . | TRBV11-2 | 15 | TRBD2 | CASSLLAGGWNEQFF | TGTGCCAGCAGCTTACTAGCGGGAGGGTGGAATGAGCAGTTCTTC
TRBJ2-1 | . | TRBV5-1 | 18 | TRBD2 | CASSRRTSGGSSYNEQFF | TGCGCCAGCAGCAGGAGGACTAGCGGGGGGAGCTCCTACAATGAGCAGTTCTTC
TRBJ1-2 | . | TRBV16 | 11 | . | CASSPDSGYTF | TGTGCCAGCAGCCCGGACAGTGGCTACACCTTC
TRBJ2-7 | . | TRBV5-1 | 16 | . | CASSSDREKGSYEQYF | TGCGCCAGCAGCTCCGATCGGGAGAAGGGGTCCTACGAGCAGTACTTC
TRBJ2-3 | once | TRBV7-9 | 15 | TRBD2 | CASGTSGILTDTQYF | TGTGCCAGCGGGACTAGCGGGATCCTCACAGATACGCAGTATTTT
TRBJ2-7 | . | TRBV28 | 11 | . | CATQGNYEQYF | TGTGCCACACAGGGAAACTACGAGCAGTACTTC
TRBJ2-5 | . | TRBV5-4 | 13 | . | CASSLDFRETQYF | TGTGCCAGCAGCTTGGATTTTCGAGAGACCCAGTACTTC
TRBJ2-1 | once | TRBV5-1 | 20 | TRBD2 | CASYWGTTSGGSSSYNEQFF | TGCGCCAGCTACTGGGGAACTACTAGCGGGGGATCCTCCTCCTACAATGAGCAGTTCTTC
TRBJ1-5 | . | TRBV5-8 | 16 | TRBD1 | CASSDSRQGFIQPQHF | TGTGCCAGCAGCGATTCCCGACAGGGATTTATTCAGCCCCAGCATTTT
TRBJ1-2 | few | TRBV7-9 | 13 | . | CASSLDLNYGYTF | TGTGCCAGCAGCTTAGATCTTAACTATGGCTACACCTTC
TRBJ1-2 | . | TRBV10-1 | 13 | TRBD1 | CASREDRGYGYTF | TGCGCCAGCAGGGAAGACAGGGGGTATGGCTACACCTTC
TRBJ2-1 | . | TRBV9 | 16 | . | CASSVGLGANYNEQFF | TGTGCCAGCAGCGTAGGGCTGGGGGCTAATTACAATGAGCAGTTCTTC
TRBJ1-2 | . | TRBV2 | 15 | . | CASSEARRGMDGYTF | TGTGCCAGCAGTGAAGCGCGGCGGGGTATGGATGGCTACACCTTC
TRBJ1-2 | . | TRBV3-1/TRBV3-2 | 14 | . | CASSPSGEDYGYTF | TGTGCCAGCAGCCCCAGCGGGGAGGACTATGGCTACACCTTC
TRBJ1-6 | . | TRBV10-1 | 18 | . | CASMGRTRVGSYNSPLHF | TGCGCCAGCATGGGTCGGACCAGGGTAGGGTCCTATAATTCACCCCTCCACTTT
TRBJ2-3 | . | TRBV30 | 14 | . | CAWSFNQGTDTQYF | TGTGCCTGGAGTTTCAATCAGGGAACAGATACGCAGTATTTT
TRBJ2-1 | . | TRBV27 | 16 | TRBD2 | CASSTRTSPPYNEQFF | TGTGCCAGCAGTACCCGGACTAGCCCACCCTACAATGAGCAGTTCTTC
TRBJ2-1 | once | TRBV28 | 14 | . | CASSPHGGYNEQFF | TGTGCCAGCAGTCCTCACGGGGGATACAATGAGCAGTTCTTC
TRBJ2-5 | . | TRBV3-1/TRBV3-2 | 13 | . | CASSRTGRGTQYF | TGTGCCAGCAGCCGCACCGGACGGGGGACCCAGTACTTC
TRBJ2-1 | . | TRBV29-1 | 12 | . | CSGRGSYNEQFF | TGCAGCGGGAGGGGATCCTACAATGAGCAGTTCTTC
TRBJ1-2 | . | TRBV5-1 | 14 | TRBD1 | CASSPFKGADGYTF | TGCGCCAGCAGCCCATTCAAGGGGGCGGATGGCTACACCTTC
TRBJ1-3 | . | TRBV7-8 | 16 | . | CASSLGYGQSGNTIYF | TGTGCCAGCAGCTTAGGGTATGGGCAGTCTGGAAACACCATATATTTT
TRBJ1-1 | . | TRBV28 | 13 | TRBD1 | CASSTGAPTEAFF | TGTGCCAGCAGTACAGGGGCCCCCACTGAAGCTTTCTTT
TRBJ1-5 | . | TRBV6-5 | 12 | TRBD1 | CASGTGNQPQHF | TGTGCCAGCGGGACAGGAAATCAGCCCCAGCATTTT
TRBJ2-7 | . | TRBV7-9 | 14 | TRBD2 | CASQSGTSGYEQYF | TGTGCCAGCCAATCCGGGACTAGCGGGTACGAGCAGTACTTC
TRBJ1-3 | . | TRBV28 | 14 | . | CASSLGRVGNTIYF | TGTGCCAGCAGTTTGGGCAGGGTCGGAAACACCATATATTTT
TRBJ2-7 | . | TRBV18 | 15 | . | CASSPPGTLSYEQYF | TGTGCCAGCTCACCACCGGGGACATTATCCTACGAGCAGTACTTC
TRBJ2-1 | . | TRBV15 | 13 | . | CATSRGAYNEQFF | TGTGCCACCAGCAGGGGCGCCTACAATGAGCAGTTCTTC
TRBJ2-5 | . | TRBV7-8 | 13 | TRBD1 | CASSLDRGETQYF | TGTGCCAGCAGCTTAGACAGGGGAGAGACCCAGTACTTC
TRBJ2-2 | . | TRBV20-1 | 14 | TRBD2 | CSASSGGNTGELFF | TGCAGTGCTAGTAGCGGGGGAAACACCGGGGAGCTGTTTTTT
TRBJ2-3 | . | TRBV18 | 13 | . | CASSVDHGDTQYF | TGTGCCAGCTCAGTCGACCACGGGGATACGCAGTATTTT
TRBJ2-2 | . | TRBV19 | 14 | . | CASSIVGGTGELFF | TGTGCCAGTAGTATAGTCGGGGGCACCGGGGAGCTGTTTTTT
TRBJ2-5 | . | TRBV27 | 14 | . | CASSLSSTQETQYF | TGTGCCAGCAGTTTATCGAGTACGCAAGAGACCCAGTACTTC
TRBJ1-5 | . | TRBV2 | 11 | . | CASRLNQPQHF | TGTGCCAGCAGGCTAAATCAGCCCCAGCATTTT
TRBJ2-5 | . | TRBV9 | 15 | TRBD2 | CASSGGTPLSGTQYF | TGTGCCAGTTCGGGGGGGACACCCCTTTCGGGGACCCAGTACTTC
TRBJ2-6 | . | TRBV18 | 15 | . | CASSQTVSGANVLTF | TGTGCCAGCTCCCAAACAGTCTCTGGGGCCAACGTCCTGACTTTC
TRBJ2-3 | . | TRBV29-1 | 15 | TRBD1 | CSVDPGTVRTDTQYF | TGCAGCGTTGACCCCGGGACAGTGCGCACAGATACGCAGTATTTT
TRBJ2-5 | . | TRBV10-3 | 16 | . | CAISESGAGHQETQYF | TGTGCCATCAGTGAGTCGGGGGCCGGCCACCAGGAGACCCAGTACTTC
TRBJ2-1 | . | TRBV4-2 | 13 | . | CASSPQGHNEQFF | TGTGCCAGCAGCCCCCAGGGCCACAATGAGCAGTTCTTC
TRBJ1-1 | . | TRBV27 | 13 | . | CASSGLGGTEAFF | TGTGCCAGCAGTGGCCTGGGTGGGACAGAAGCTTTCTTT
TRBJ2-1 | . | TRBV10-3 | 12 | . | CAISETSYEQFF | TGTGCCATCAGTGAGACTAGTTATGAGCAGTTCTTC
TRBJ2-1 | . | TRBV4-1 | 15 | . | CASSQGQGSYNEQFF | TGCGCCAGCAGCCAAGGCCAGGGATCCTACAATGAGCAGTTCTTC
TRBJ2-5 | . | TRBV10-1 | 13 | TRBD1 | CASSRTGQETQYF | TGCGCCAGCAGTCGGACAGGCCAAGAGACCCAGTACTTC
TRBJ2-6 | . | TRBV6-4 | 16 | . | CASSAVGSSGANVLTF | TGTGCCAGCAGTGCGGTAGGGAGCTCTGGGGCCAACGTCCTGACTTTC
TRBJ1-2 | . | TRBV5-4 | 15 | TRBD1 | CASSLGTGNQYGYTF | TGTGCCAGCAGCTTGGGGACAGGGAATCAGTATGGCTACACCTTC
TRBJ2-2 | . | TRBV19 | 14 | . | CATRGISNTGELFF | TGTGCCACCAGAGGCATATCGAACACCGGGGAGCTGTTTTTT
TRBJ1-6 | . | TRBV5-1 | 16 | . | CASSLDGDPGTSPLHF | TGCGCCAGCAGCTTGGATGGGGACCCAGGGACATCACCCCTCCACTTT
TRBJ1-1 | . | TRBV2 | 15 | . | CASSEAPRDGTEAFF | TGTGCCAGCAGTGAAGCGCCCAGGGATGGAACTGAAGCTTTCTTT
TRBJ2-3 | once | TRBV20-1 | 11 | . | CSVQNTDTQYF | TGCAGTGTCCAGAACACAGATACGCAGTATTTT
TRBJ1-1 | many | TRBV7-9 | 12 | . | CASSREYTEAFF | TGTGCCAGCAGCCGGGAGTACACTGAAGCTTTCTTT
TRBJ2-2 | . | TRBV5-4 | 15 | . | CASSSGNVIPGELFF | TGTGCCAGCAGCTCCGGTAATGTAATCCCCGGGGAGCTGTTTTTT
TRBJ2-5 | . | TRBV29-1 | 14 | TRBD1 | CSAFGTARGETQYF | TGCAGCGCTTTCGGGACAGCAAGGGGAGAGACCCAGTACTTC
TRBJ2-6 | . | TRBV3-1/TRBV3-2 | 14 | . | CASSQKAGANVLTF | TGTGCCAGCAGCCAAAAAGCCGGGGCCAACGTCCTGACTTTC